The following is a T cell receptor (beta chain) sequence with its context. Antigen: not known. Profiled with immunoSEQ multiplex PCR; TCRdb holds only in-frame clones, not every one. Here the sample spans about 140,000 clones, roughly 92% being singletons. The record originates from a study of T cell responses to AZD1222 COVID-19 vaccine. Study-wide findings and caveats: Dominant at 160-218 and 743-854, vaccine-associated CD4 TCRs also spanned spike. Clonal diversity was possibly underestimated; the donors were predominantly white British and more often female.

Here the sequenced sample was peripheral blood, taken on day 0 of AZD1222 vaccination. This TCR came from an adult in good health.

Here the CDR3 DNA reads TGCGCCAGCAGCCAGGTAGAGCTGCAAGAGACCCAGTACTTC. Translated, it gives CASSQVELQETQYF. This chain connects TRBV4-1 to TRBJ2-5; D not resolved. Per germline, CDR1 MGHRA and CDR2 YSYEKL. Trimming shortened V by 3 bases and J by 2 bases, and 10 bases separated the two germline ends. The CDR3 length is 14 residues.